The 3 T cell receptor beta chains in this list originate from one sample, sequenced in a study of regulatory T cells in long-lasting Graves disease. Time point defined: newly diagnosed GD, antithyroid drugs for less than 3 months. Isolated PBMC RNA provided the starting material for the TCR library. Both iRepertoire HTBI primers and Arm-PCR of CDR3 regions were used to build the TCR beta libraries. One entry per CDR3 protein results from TCRdb running MiXCR on the multiplex PCR reads. The profile shows 400,000 to 500,000 distinct CDR3 sequences, around 15% of them singletons. The sample also formed part of further work on T cells in Graves' hyperthyroidism and ophthalmopathy.

Sequenced here: peripheral blood mononuclear cells (PBMCs), sampled at new diagnosis, from a patient treated with antithyroid drugs. These receptors were collected from a woman in her forties or fifties with Graves disease.

In its sample, this clonotype was seen many times. The chain couples TRBV27 to TRBJ2-2; 8 nucleotides match TRBD2. The germline gives CDR1 MNHEY, CDR2 SMNVEV (reference sequence). The junction had 13 bases not matched to a gene; V was cut back by 7 bases and J by 6 bases. The CDR3 contains 16 residues. The CDR3 DNA reads TGTGCCAGCACCTTGATAGCGGGATCAATGGCCGGGGAGCTGTTTTTT. Its protein is CASTLIAGSMAGELFF.

This clonotype was detected ten times or more. The genes are TRBV24-1 and TRBJ1-5; D ambiguous. CDR3 length equals 13 residues. Per germline, CDR1 KGHDR and CDR2 SFDVKD. The V and J ends lost 6 bases and 0 bases respectively, with 5 bases between them. The CDR3 sequence is CATSQYSNQPQHF. The CDR3 DNA sequence: TGTGCCACCAGTCAGTATAGCAATCAGCCCCAGCATTTT.

This clonotype was recorded at least ten times. The J gene is TRBJ2-3, the V gene TRBV5-1; TRBD2 might be the D (6 bases). This CDR3 is built from 14 residues. V was pared by 4 bases and J by 3 bases, with 12 bases between. CDR1 and CDR2 from the germline V gene are SGHRS and YFSETQ. The CDR3 nucleotides are TGCGCCAGCAGCCAGGACTATGGAACAGATACGCAGTATTTT. It yields the protein CASSQDYGTDTQYF.